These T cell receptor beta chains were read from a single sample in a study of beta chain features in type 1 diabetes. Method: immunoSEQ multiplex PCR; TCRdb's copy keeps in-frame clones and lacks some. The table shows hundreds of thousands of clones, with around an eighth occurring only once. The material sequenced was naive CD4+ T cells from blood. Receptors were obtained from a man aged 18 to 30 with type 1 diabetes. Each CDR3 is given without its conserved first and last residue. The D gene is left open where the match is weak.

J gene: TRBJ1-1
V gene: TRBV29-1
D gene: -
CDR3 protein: SAHRVGMNTEAF

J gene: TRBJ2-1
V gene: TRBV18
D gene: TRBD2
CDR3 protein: ASSHLAGGTYNEQF

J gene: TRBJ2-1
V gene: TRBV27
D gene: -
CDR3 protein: ASWPGHPNEQF

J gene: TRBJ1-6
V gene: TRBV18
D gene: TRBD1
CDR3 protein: ASSLYRGDVDSPLH

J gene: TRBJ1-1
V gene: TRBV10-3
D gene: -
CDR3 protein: AISESGGEAF

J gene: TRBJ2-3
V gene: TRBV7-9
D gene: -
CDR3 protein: ASSQSGSREY

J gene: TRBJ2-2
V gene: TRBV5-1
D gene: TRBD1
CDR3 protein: ASSWDGTGKAGELF

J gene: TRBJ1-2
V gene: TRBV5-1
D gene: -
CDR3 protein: ASSPTEGYGYT

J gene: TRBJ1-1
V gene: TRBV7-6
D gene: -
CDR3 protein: ASSLDIGGLNTEAF

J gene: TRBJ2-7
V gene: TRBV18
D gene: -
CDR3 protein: ASSPLVTAGEQY

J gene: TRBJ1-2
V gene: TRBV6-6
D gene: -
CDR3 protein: ASSDRNYGYT

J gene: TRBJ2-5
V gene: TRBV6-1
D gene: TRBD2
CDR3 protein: ASSEQGRGAAETQY

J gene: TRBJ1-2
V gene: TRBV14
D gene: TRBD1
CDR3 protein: ASSLDRGIHGYT

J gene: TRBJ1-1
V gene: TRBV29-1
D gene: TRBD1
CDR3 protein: SVKNRGPDTEAF

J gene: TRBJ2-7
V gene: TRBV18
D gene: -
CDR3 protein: ASSPPGPRNEQY

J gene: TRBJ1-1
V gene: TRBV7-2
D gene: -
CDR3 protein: ASSFYRQSNTEAF

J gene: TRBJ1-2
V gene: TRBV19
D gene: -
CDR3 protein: ASSSTYQGSYGYT

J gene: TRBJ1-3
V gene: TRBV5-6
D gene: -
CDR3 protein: ASSLGGFGNTIY

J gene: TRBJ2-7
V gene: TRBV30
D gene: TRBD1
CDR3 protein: AWSVGRQGTSLEQY

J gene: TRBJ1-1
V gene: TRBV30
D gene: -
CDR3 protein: AWSPPGSRGTEAF

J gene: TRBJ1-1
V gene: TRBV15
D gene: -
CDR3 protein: ATSPSWGKGTEAF

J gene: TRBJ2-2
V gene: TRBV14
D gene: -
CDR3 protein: ASSQLSSGELF

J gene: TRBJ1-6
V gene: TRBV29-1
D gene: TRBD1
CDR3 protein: SVSTPGTGTNSPLH

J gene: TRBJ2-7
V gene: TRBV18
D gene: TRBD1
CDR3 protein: ASSSQVGTASSYEQY

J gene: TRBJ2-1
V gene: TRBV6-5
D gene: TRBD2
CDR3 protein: ASSYFREGLGF

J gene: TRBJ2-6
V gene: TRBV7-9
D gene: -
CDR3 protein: ASVGRSSGANVLT

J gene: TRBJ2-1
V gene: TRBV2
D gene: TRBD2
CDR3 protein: ASSGLAGGYEQF

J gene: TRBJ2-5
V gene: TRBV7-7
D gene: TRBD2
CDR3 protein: ASSLDAGDGETQY

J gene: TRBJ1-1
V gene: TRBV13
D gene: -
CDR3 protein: ASSRRSLGTEAF

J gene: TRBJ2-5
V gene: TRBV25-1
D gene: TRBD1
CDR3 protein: ASSGWGQGGEETQY

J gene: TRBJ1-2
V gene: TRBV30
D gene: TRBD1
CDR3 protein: AWSPDRGVYGYT

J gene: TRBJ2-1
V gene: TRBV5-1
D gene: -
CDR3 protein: ASSLDRTFVLEQF

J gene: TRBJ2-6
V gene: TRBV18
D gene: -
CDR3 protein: ASSTRKQVLDVLT

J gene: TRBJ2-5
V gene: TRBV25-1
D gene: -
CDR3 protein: ASSEGSLETQY

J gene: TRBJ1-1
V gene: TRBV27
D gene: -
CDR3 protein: ASSLSDGRNTEAF

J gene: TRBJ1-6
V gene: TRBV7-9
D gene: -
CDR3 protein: ASSFFLQGRRGSPLH

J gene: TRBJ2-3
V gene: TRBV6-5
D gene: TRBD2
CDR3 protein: ASSSTSGGRDTQY

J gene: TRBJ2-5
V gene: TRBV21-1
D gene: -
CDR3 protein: ASSKEKETQY

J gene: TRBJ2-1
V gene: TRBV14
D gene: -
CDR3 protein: ASSQDPTYSSYNEQF

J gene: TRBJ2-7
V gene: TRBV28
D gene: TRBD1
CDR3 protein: ASSASGTGHEQY

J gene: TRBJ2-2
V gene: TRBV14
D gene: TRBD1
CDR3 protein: ASSRWGQINTGELF

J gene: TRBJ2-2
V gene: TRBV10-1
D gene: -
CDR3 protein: ASSAQVNTGELF

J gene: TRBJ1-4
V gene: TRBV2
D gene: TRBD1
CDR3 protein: ASSEAQGVDEKLF

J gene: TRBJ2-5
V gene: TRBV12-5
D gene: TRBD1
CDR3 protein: ASGLRPPGQGSETQY

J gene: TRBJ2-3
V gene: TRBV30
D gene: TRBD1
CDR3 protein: AWTLGTASDGSQY